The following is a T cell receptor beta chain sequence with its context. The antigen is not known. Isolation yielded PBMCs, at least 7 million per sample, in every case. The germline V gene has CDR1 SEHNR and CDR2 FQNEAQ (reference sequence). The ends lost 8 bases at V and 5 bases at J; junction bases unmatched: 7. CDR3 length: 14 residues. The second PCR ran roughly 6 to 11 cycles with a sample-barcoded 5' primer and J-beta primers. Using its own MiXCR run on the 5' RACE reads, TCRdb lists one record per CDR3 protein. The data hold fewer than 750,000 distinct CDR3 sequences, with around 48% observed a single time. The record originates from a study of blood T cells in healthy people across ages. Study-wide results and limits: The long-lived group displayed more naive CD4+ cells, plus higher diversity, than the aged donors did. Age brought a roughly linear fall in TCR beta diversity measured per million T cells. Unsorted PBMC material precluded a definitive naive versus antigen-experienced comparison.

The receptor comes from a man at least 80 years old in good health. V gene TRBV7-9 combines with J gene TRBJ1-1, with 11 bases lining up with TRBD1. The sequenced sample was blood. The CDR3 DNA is TGTGCCAGCGGCCGGACAGGGGGCAAGACTGAAGCTTTCTTT. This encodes CASGRTGGKTEAFF.